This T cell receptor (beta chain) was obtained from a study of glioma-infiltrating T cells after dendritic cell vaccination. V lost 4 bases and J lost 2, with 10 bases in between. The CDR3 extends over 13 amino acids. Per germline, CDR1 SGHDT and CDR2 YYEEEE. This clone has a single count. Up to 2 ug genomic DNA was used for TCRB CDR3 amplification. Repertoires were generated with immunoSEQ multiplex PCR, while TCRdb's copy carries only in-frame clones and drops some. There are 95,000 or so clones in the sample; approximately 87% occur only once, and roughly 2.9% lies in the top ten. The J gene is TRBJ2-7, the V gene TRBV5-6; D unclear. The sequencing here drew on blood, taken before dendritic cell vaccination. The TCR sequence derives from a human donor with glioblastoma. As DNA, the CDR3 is TGTGCCAGCAGCCCGAGGATCCCCTACGAGCAGTACTTC. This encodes CASSPRIPYEQYF.